This T cell receptor beta chain originates from a study of cytomegalovirus exposure and HLA in healthy donors. About the study: The 120 or so validation repertoires were reported in a later analysis to have been generated on the same platform as the approximately 700 first-cohort repertoires. Study-wide points: Diagnosis of cytomegalovirus status made by the classifier reportedly showed high specificity and sensitivity. Researchers catalogued 164 TCR beta chains as cytomegalovirus-associated.

About this clone: Its matching antigen is unknown.

The CDR3 sequence is 15 residues long. V dropped 3 bases and J dropped 3; count of bases not matched to a gene: 7. Germline V CDR1 and CDR2: SGDLS, YYNGEE. Measured with immunoSEQ multiplex PCR; TCRdb has only the in-frame clones, and not every one. The sample has under 150,000 clones; roughly nine tenths are singletons. The donors belonged to the approximately 120-subject validation cohort, separate from the roughly 670-subject first cohort. Input material: PBMCs. This TCR came from a man between 18 and 29 years old in good health and CMV-seronegative. The chain employs TRBV9 and TRBJ2-5; TRBD2 matches 8 bases. The DNA of the CDR3 is TGTGCCAGCAGCGCGGGGGGGCGCTCCGAAGAGACCCAGTACTTC. As protein: CASSAGGRSEETQYF.